What follows describes a single T cell receptor beta chain. Original processing methods: Reference gene primers were amplified, and this amplification served to estimate nucleated cell counts. Assay used: immunoSEQ multiplex PCR; TCRdb lists only in-frame clones, some missing. V and J calls and clone size follow that table, whereas D and trimming were derived from the DNA. The data hold 6,400 or so clones, with approximately 90% observed a single time. This sample was taken from a study of blood T cell repertoires in COVID-19. Study-wide context: The United States, Italy and Spain were the sources of the acute and convalescent COVID-19 samples. The analysed material was cDNA or gDNA that came from T cells, B-cell-depleted T cells, or PBMCs.

This CDR3 region has 14 residues. The germline V gene encodes CDR1 LGHNA and CDR2 YNFKEQ. Unmatched junction bases numbered 3, after V lost 4 bases and J lost 5 bases. The V and J genes are TRBV4-2 and TRBJ2-3, with TRBD2 matching 10 bases. The source is a human donor in a cohort sampled during active COVID-19. The donor label of this sample is uncertain. Sequences were obtained from peripheral blood. This CDR3 is CASSPGTSEDTQYF. The CDR3 DNA is TGTGCCAGCAGCCCAGGGACTAGCGAAGATACGCAGTATTTT.